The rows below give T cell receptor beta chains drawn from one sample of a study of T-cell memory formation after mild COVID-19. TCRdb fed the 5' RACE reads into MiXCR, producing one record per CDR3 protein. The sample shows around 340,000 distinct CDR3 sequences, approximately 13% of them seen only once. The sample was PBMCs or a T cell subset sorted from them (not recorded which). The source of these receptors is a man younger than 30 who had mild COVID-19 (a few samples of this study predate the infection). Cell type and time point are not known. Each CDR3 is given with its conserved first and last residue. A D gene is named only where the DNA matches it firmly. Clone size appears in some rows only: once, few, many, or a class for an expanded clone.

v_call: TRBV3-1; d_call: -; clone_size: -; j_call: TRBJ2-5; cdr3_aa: CASGEAAETQYF; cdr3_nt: TGTGCCAGCGGGGAGGCGGCGGAGACCCAGTACTTC
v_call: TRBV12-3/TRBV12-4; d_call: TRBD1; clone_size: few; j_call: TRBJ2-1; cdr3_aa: CASRDGQGNFNEQFF; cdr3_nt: TGTGCCAGCAGGGACGGACAGGGGAATTTCAATGAGCAGTTCTTC
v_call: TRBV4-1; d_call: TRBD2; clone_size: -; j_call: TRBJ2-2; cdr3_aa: CASRSSGGADTGELFF; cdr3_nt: TGCGCCAGCCGGTCGAGCGGGGGGGCCGACACCGGGGAGCTGTTTTTT
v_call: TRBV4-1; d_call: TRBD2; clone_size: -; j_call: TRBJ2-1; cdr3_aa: CASSPLSGGKSYNEQFF; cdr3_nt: TGCGCCAGCAGCCCCCTATCGGGGGGAAAGTCCTACAATGAGCAGTTCTTC
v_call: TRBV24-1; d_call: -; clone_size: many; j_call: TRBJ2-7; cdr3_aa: CAASADHEQYF; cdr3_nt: TGTGCCGCGTCCGCGGATCACGAGCAGTACTTC
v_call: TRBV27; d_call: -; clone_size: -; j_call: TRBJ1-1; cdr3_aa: CASSLLPGAGTEAFF; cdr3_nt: TGTGCCAGCAGTTTATTACCAGGGGCCGGCACTGAAGCTTTCTTT
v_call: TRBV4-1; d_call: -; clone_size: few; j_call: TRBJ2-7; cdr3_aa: CASSQVGAGSHEQYF; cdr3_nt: TGCGCCAGCAGCCAAGTTGGGGCAGGGTCCCACGAGCAGTACTTC
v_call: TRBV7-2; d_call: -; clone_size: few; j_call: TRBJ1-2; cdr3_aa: CASGGPFYGYTF; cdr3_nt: TGTGCCAGCGGCGGTCCTTTCTATGGCTACACCTTC
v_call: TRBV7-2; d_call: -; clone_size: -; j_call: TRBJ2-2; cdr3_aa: CASSSHEVSNTGELFF; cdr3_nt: TGTGCCAGCAGCTCCCATGAGGTTTCAAACACCGGGGAGCTGTTTTTT
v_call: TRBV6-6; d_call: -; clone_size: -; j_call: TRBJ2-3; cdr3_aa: CASRLLGASDTQYF; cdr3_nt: TGTGCCAGCAGACTCCTTGGGGCCTCAGATACGCAGTATTTT
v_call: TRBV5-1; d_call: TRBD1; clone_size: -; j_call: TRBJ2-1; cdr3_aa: CASSWIRDRSYEQFF; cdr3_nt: TGCGCCAGCAGCTGGATCCGGGACAGGTCCTATGAGCAGTTCTTC
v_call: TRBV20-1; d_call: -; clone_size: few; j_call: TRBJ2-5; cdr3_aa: CSAFEETQYF; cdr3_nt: TGCAGTGCCTTCGAGGAGACCCAGTACTTC
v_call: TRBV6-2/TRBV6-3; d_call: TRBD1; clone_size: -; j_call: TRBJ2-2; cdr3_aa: CASSITGQGTFTGELFF; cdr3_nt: TGTGCCAGCAGTATCACGGGACAGGGGACCTTCACCGGGGAGCTGTTTTTT
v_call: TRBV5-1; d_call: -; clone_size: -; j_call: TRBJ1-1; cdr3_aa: CASSPAGNMNTEAFF; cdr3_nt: TGCGCCAGCAGCCCCGCGGGGAATATGAACACTGAAGCTTTCTTT
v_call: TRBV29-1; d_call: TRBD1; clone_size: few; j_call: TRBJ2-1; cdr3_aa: CSVNRGYEQFF; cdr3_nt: TGCAGCGTGAACAGGGGTTATGAGCAGTTCTTC
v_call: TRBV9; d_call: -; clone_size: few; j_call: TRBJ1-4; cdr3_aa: CASSVGGGTNEKLFF; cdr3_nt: TGTGCCAGCAGCGTAGGCGGGGGAACTAATGAAAAACTGTTTTTT
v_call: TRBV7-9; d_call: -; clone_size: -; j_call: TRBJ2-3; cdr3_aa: CASSLTLRWGEGTDTQYF; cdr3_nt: TGTGCCAGCAGCTTAACCCTAAGATGGGGAGAGGGCACAGATACGCAGTATTTT
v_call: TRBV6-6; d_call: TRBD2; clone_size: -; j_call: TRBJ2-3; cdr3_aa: CASSYGLAGADTQYF; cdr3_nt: TGTGCCAGCAGTTATGGGCTAGCGGGAGCAGATACGCAGTATTTT
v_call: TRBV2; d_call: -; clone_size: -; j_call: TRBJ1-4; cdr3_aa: CASMGGRDEKLFF; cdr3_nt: TGTGCCAGCATGGGGGGGCGCGATGAAAAACTGTTTTTT
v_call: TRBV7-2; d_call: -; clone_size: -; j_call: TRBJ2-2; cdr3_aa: CASTNTGDTGELFF; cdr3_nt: TGTGCCAGCACCAATACAGGCGACACCGGGGAGCTGTTTTTT
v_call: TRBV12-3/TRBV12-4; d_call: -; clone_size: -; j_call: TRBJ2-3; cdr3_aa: CASTLMADTQYF; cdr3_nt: TGTGCCAGCACCCTAATGGCAGATACGCAGTATTTT
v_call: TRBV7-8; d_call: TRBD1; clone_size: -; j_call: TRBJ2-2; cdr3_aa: CASNPSRTGSGELFF; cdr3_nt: TGTGCCAGCAACCCCTCCCGGACAGGGTCCGGGGAGCTGTTTTTT
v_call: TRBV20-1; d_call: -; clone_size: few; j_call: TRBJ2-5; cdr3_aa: CSAPTRQETQYF; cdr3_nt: TGCAGTGCCCCGACTAGGCAAGAGACCCAGTACTTC
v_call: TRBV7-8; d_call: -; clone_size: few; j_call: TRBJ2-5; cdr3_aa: CASSLRAPRTQYF; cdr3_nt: TGTGCCAGCAGCTTACGGGCACCACGGACCCAGTACTTC
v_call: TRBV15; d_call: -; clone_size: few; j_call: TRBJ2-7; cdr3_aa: CATSSSLGAVQLGDF; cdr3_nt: TGTGCCACCAGCAGTTCTTTAGGGGCGGTCCAACTAGGGGACTTC
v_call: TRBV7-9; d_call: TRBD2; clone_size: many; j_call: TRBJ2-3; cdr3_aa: CASSRRSSGSTDTQYF; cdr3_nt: TGTGCCAGCAGTCGTAGATCTAGCGGTAGCACAGATACGCAGTATTTT
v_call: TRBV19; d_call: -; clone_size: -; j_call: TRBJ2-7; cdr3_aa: CASSMGESYEQYF; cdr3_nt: TGTGCCAGTAGTATGGGGGAATCCTACGAGCAGTACTTC
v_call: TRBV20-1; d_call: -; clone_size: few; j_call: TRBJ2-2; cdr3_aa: CSARGLVSGELFF; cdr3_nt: TGCAGTGCTAGAGGACTAGTTTCCGGGGAGCTGTTTTTT
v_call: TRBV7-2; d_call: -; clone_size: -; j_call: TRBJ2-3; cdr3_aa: CASSPQGSSTDTQYF; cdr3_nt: TGTGCCAGCAGCCCTCAGGGGTCAAGCACAGATACGCAGTATTTT
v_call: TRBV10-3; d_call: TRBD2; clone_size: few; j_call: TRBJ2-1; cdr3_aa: CAISVEGRGTFF; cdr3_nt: TGTGCCATCAGTGTGGAGGGGCGGGGGACGTTCTTC
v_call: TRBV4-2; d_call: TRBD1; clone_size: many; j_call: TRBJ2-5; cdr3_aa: CASSQDSGQGAGETQYF; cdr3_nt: TGTGCCAGCAGCCAAGATTCAGGGCAGGGGGCGGGAGAGACCCAGTACTTC